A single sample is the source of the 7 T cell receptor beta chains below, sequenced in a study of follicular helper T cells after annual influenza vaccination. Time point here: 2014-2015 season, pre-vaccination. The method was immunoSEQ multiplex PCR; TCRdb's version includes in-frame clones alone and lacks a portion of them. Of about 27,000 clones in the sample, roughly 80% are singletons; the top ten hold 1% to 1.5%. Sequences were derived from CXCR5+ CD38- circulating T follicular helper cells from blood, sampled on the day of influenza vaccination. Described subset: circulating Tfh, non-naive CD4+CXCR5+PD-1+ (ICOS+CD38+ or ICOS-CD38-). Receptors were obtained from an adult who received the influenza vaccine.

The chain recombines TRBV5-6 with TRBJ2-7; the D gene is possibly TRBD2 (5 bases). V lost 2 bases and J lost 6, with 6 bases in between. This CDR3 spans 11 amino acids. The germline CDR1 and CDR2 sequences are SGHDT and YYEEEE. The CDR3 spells CASSFEGEQYF. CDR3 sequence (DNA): TGTGCCAGCAGCTTCGAGGGCGAGCAGTACTTC.

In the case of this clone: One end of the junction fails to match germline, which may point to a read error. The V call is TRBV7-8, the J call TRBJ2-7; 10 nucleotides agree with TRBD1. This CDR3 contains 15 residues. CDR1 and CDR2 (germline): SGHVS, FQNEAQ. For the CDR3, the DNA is TGTGCCAGCAGTTTAGACAGGGGGCCCGCTCGCGAGCAGTACTTC. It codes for CASSLDRGPAREQYF.

The CDR3 region is CASSLGRGEKLFF. The DNA of the CDR3 is TGTGCCAGCAGCTTAGGCAGGGGTGAAAAACTGTTTTTT. The chain couples TRBV13 to TRBJ1-4; D perhaps matches TRBD1 (6 bases). The CDR3 extends over 13 amino acids. Trimming shortened V by 0 bases and J by 7 bases, and 6 bases separated the two germline ends. Per germline, CDR1 PRHDT and CDR2 FYEKMQ (reference sequence). Drawing the rest from reference TRBV13 and TRBJ1-4, the complete variable domain is AAGVIQSPRHLIKEKRETATLKCYPIPRHDTVYWYQQGPGQDPQFLISFYEKMQSDKGSIPDRFSAQQFSDYHSELNMSSLELGDSALYFCASSLGRGEKLFFGSGTQLSVL.

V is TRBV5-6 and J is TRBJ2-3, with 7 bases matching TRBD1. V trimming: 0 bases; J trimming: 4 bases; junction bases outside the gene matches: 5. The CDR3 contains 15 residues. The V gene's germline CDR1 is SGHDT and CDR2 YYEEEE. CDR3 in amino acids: CASSLDRGLADTQYF. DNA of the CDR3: TGTGCCAGCAGCTTGGACAGGGGATTGGCAGATACGCAGTATTTT. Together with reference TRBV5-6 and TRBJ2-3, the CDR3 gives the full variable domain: DAGVTQSPTHLIKTRGQQVTLRCSPKSGHDTVSWYQQALGQGPQFIFQYYEEEERQRGNFPDRFSGHQFPNYSSELNVNALLLGDSALYLCASSLDRGLADTQYFGPGTRLTVL.

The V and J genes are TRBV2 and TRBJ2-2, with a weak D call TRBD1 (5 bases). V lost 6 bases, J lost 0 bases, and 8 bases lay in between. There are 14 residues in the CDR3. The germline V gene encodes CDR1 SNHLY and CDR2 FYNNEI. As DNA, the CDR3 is TGTGCCAGCAGGGAACAGGCGAACACCGGGGAGCTGTTTTTT. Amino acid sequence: CASREQANTGELFF.

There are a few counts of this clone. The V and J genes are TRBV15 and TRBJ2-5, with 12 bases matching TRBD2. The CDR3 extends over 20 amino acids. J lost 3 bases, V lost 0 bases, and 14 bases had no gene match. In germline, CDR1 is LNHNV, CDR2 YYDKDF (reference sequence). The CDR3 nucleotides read TGTGCCACCAGCAGAGAATCCCGATCACTAGCGGGGGGAGGAAAAGAGACCCAGTACTTC. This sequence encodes CATSRESRSLAGGGKETQYF.

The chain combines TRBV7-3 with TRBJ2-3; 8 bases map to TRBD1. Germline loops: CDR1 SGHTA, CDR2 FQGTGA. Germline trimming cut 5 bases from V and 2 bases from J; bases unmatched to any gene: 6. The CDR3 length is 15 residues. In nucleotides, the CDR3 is TGTGCCAGCAGCCAACAGGGGGATCCCACAGATACGCAGTATTTT. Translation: CASSQQGDPTDTQYF.